These 4 T cell receptor beta chains originate from one sample sequenced in a study of blood T cell repertoires in COVID-19. The data were produced by immunoSEQ multiplex PCR, yet TCRdb's version contains in-frame clones alone and is incomplete. The data show 150,000 to 200,000 clones, with roughly 85% seen just once and over 3% held by the top ten. The material sequenced was peripheral blood. All receptors derive from a human donor with acute or convalescent COVID-19. The donor label of this sample is uncertain.

The chain uses TRBV5-4 and TRBJ2-7; perhaps TRBD1 as D (6 bases). Trimming took off 4 bases at V and 1 base at J, with 15 bases between the two ends. Germline values: CDR1 SGHNT, CDR2 YYREEE (reference sequence). CDR3 length: 15 amino acids. The CDR3 coding sequence is TGTGCCAGCAGCGATCCCGGGACAAAGTCCTACGAGCAGTACTTC. Translating gives CASSDPGTKSYEQYF. Full variable domain (outside the CDR3, taken from reference TRBV5-4 and TRBJ2-7): ETGVTQSPTHLIKTRGQQVTLRCSSQSGHNTVSWYQQALGQGPQFIFQYYREEENGRGNFPPRFSGLQFPNYSSELNVNALELDDSALYLCASSDPGTKSYEQYFGPGTRLTVT.

The rearrangement links TRBV24-1 to TRBJ2-6; tentative D call: TRBD2 (6 bases). Per the germline V gene, CDR1 is KGHDR and CDR2 is SFDVKD. Trimming removed 6 bases at V and 0 bases at J, with 17 bases between. This CDR3 contains 18 residues. The CDR3: CATSRGGTLTSGANVLTF. CDR3 in DNA: TGTGCCACCAGTCGGGGAGGAACTCTTACCTCTGGGGCCAACGTCCTGACTTTC.

The J gene is TRBJ1-2, the V gene TRBV15; 8 nucleotides line up with TRBD1. Losses at the gene ends were 7 bases for V and 5 bases for J; bases not matched to a gene: 9. The CDR3 has 14 residues. CDR1 LNHNV and CDR2 YYDKDF come from the germline V gene (reference sequence). The CDR3 DNA follows: TGTGCCACCATCCCCGGACAGGGCGCTTATGGCTACACCTTC. Protein product: CATIPGQGAYGYTF.

V usage is TRBV6-5 and J usage is TRBJ2-7, with D tentatively TRBD2 (6 bases). Germline lookup yields CDR1 MNHEY and CDR2 SVGAGI. V was shortened by 2 bases and J by 2 bases, with 13 bases between the two germline ends. The CDR3 sequence is 15 residues long. The CDR3 here is CASSYLPGGTYEQYF. For the CDR3, the DNA is TGTGCCAGCAGTTACCTTCCTGGGGGGACCTACGAGCAGTACTTC.